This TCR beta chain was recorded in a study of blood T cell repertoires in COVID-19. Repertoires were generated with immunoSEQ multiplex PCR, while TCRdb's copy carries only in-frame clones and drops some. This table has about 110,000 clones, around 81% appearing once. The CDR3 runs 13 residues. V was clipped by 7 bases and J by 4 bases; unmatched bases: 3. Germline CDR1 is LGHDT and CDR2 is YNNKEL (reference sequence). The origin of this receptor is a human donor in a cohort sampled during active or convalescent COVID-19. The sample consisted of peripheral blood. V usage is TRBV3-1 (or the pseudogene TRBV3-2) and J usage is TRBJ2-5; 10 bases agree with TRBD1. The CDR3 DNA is TGTGCCAGCATCGGACAGGGGGGAGAGACCCAGTACTTC. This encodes CASIGQGGETQYF.